This record concerns one T cell receptor (beta chain) sequence. Its antigen is unknown. This specimen comes from a study of cytomegalovirus exposure and HLA in healthy donors. Study results and caveats: An Asian-associated ancestry cluster reportedly showed fewer N-insertions than the roughly 670-donor mean in a later analysis.

Germline V gives CDR1 MNHNS, CDR2 SASEGT. The CDR3 totals 17 residues. The V gene end was trimmed by 2 bases and the J gene end by 5 bases; junction bases not matched to a gene: 12. Healthy bone marrow donors supplied every sample. PCR employed 60 Vbeta and 13 Jbeta primers. Profiled with immunoSEQ multiplex PCR; TCRdb holds only in-frame clones, not every one. The sample holds hundreds of thousands of clones; approximately 79% are singletons and the top ten take about 0.2%. This TCR derives from a girl aged 2-10 years in good health and CMV-seronegative. V gene TRBV6-1 combines with J gene TRBJ1-3, with TRBD1 matching 7 bases. Sequenced input: PBMCs. The CDR3 sequence is CASSEILNRGFRNTIYF. The CDR3 bases are TGTGCCAGCAGTGAAATTCTAAACAGGGGCTTTAGAAACACCATATATTTT.